A selection of T cell receptor beta chains follows, all from one sample in a study of blood T cell repertoires in COVID-19. Data came from immunoSEQ multiplex PCR; TCRdb stores just in-frame clones and leaves some out. This table has more than 70,000 clones, 75% to 85% appearing once. Material for sequencing was peripheral blood. These receptors came from a woman aged 70-85 years with acute or convalescent COVID-19. The conserved cysteine and the conserved F or W are not part of the CDR3 here.

TRBJ2-7 | 13 | TRBV7-9 | ASSSYPVKSYEQY
TRBJ2-2 | 12 | TRBV28 | ASTLLREGRELF
TRBJ1-2 | 11 | TRBV5-1 | ASSQNVNYGYT
TRBJ2-3 | 14 | TRBV5-8 | ASSLDQRGGSDTQY
TRBJ2-7 | 12 | TRBV2 | ASSHRDRPYEQY
TRBJ1-1 | 11 | TRBV7-2 | AIRGIRGTEAF
TRBJ1-2 | 13 | TRBV5-1 | ASSLTGGANYGYT
TRBJ2-2 | 15 | TRBV1 | TSSQDQGGANTGELF
TRBJ2-5 | 12 | TRBV10-3 | AISGQVKQETQY
TRBJ2-1 | 14 | TRBV7-9 | ASSLELAGAYNEQF
TRBJ1-5 | 12 | TRBV3-1/TRBV3-2 | ASSQDRSNQPQH
TRBJ1-5 | 15 | TRBV5-1 | ASSQRDRTFSNQPQH
TRBJ2-1 | 15 | TRBV6-2/TRBV6-3 | ASSYSRGQAFYNEQF
TRBJ2-2 | 15 | TRBV7-3 | ASSLIGTGKHPGELF
TRBJ1-5 | 12 | TRBV30 | AWETGGFNQPQH
TRBJ2-2 | 12 | TRBV3-1/TRBV3-2 | ASNSRDFTGELF
TRBJ1-1 | 17 | TRBV30 | AWTLFVRPNREGNTEAF
TRBJ2-7 | 11 | TRBV2 | ASSRTSGYEQY